This TCR beta chain stems from a study of T-cell memory formation after mild COVID-19. The V gene end was trimmed by 1 base and the J gene end by 2 bases; junction bases not matched to a gene: 5. Germline V gene sequence: CDR1 SGDLS, CDR2 YYNGEE. The CDR3 contains 17 residues. In TCRdb, the 5' RACE reads were re-called with MiXCR into one record per CDR3 protein. The sample records about 620,000 distinct CDR3 sequences, over 15% being singletons. This clonotype came up a few times. The rearrangement joins TRBV9 to TRBJ2-3; TRBD2 aligns across 12 bases. The sequencing input was PBMCs or a T cell subset sorted from them (not recorded which). This sequence was found in an adult woman who had mild COVID-19 (a few samples of this study predate the infection). Cell type and time point are not known. The CDR3 DNA reads TGTGCCAGCAGCGTATCGAGGACTAGCGGGGACACAGATACGCAGTATTTT. The encoded protein is CASSVSRTSGDTDTQYF.